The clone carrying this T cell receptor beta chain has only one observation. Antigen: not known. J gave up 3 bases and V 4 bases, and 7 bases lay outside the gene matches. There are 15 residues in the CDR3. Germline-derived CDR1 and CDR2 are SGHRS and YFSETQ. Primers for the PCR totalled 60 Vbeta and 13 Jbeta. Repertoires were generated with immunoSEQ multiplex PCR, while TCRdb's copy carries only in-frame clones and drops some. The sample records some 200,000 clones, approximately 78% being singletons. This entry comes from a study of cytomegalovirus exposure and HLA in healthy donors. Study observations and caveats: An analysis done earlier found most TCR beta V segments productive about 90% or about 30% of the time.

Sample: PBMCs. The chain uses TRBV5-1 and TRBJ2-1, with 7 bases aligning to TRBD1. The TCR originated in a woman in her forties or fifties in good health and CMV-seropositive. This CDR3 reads CASSTQGVDYNEQFF. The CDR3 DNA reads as TGCGCCAGCAGCACCCAGGGGGTTGACTACAATGAGCAGTTCTTC.